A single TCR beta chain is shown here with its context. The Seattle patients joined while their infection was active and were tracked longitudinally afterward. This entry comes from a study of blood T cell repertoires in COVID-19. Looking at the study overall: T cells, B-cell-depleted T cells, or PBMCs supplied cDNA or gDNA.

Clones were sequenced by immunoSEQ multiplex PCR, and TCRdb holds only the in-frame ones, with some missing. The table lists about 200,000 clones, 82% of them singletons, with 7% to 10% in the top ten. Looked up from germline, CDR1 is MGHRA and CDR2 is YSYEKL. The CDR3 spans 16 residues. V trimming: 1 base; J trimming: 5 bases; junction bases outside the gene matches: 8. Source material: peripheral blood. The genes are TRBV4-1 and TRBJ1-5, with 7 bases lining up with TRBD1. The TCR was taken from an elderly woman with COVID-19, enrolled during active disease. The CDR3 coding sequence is TGCGCCAGCAGCCAAGGCCCCGACAGGGCCCATCAGCCCCAGCATTTT. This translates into CASSQGPDRAHQPQHF.